This entry lists 19 T cell receptor beta chains sequenced from one sample in a study of CXCR3-negative and CXCR3-positive naive CD8 T cells. Antigens of these TCRs are unknown. cDNA libraries for TRB were generated by 5' RACE incorporating UMI labels. TCRdb reprocessed the 5' RACE reads and keeps a single row for each CDR3 protein, giving no DNA. The table lists 120,000 or so distinct CDR3 sequences. Findings of the study overall: Greater hydrophobicity was found in TRB CDR3s of CXCR3-positive naive cells than of CXCR3-negative naive cells.

Sequencing input: naive CXCR3+ CD8+ T cells from blood. Stated subset: CD45RO-CCR7+CD27+CD95- naive CD8+ T cells expressing CXCR3 (TNR3+). All receptors come from a human donor in good health. Some clones in this sample may be carry-over from other donors' samples.

The rearrangement joins TRBV7-9 to TRBJ1-2; TCRdb gives TRBD1 as the D gene, but with no DNA this cannot be confirmed. CDR1 is SEHNR, CDR2 FQNEAQ, per germline (reference sequence). The CDR3 is made up of 14 amino acids. CDR3 loop: CASSYPGNGYGYAF. Based on the CDR3 plus reference TRBV7-9 and TRBJ1-2, the full variable domain is DTGVSQNPRHKITKRGQNVTFRCDPISEHNRLYWYRQTLGQGPEFLTYFQNEAQLEKSRLLSDRFSAERPKGSFSTLEIQRTEQGDSAMYLCASSYPGNGYGYAFGSGTRLTVV.

This chain connects TRBV11-2 to TRBJ2-1. CDR1 and CDR2 from the germline V gene are SGHAT and FQNNGV. The CDR3 covers 12 residues. The CDR3 sequence: CASSLDSSLEFF.

The chain has TRBV6-6 and TRBJ1-1; TCRdb indicates TRBD1, and absent DNA this call remains unverified. CDR1 MNHNY and CDR2 SVGAGI come from the germline V gene (reference sequence). CDR3 length: 14 residues. This CDR3 reads CASTAGRGNTEAFF.

The chain uses TRBV25-1 and TRBJ2-1; TCRdb lists TRBD2, though no DNA is available to test this call. There are 14 residues in the CDR3. CDR1 is MGHDK, CDR2 SYGVNS, per germline. The CDR3 region is CASGELSDGGEQFF.

The genes are TRBV28 and TRBJ1-6; TCRdb names TRBD1, which stays unverified in the absence of DNA. The CDR3 length is 14 residues. The germline gives CDR1 MDHEN, CDR2 SYDVKM. CDR3: CASSPDREGSPLHF.

The gene calls are TRBV29-1 and TRBJ1-5; TCRdb lists TRBD1, though no DNA is available to test this call. The CDR3 runs 16 residues. Germline loops: CDR1 SQVTM, CDR2 ANQGSEA. The CDR3 loop reads CSALMGGEYSNQPQHF.

The chain joins TRBV29-1 to TRBJ2-1. This CDR3 has 14 amino acids. The germline gives CDR1 SQVTM, CDR2 ANQGSEA. This CDR3 reads CRVEAGDTYNEQFF.

The chain links TRBV29-1 to TRBJ1-1; without DNA, the TCRdb call of TRBD1 cannot be checked. This CDR3 has 12 residues. The V gene's germline CDR1 is SQVTM and CDR2 ANQGSEA. CDR3 sequence: CSVDPGGTEAFF.

V is TRBV7-9 and J is TRBJ2-1; no DNA is available, so the TRBD2 call from TCRdb remains unchecked. The CDR3 has 15 residues. Germline CDR1 reads SEHNR; CDR2 reads FQNEAQ (reference sequence). The CDR3 here is CASSKLAGSYNEQFF.

The CDR3: CKKEEPTNYGYTF. This chain links TRBV20-1 with TRBJ1-2. CDR1 DFQATT and CDR2 SNEGSKA come from the germline V gene (reference sequence). The CDR3 is 13 amino acids.

This rearrangement joins TRBV24-1 to TRBJ2-1. The CDR3 consists of 13 residues. Germline CDR1 KGHDR, CDR2 SFDVKD. CDR3 loop: CATSDMRIFEQFF.

The chain links TRBV13 to TRBJ2-1. Per the germline V gene, CDR1 is PRHDT and CDR2 is FYEKMQ (reference sequence). The CDR3 spans 12 residues. CDR3 amino acids: CASSPATNEQFF. The whole variable domain, filled in from reference TRBV13 and TRBJ2-1, reads AAGVIQSPRHLIKEKRETATLKCYPIPRHDTVYWYQQGPGQDPQFLISFYEKMQSDKGSIPDRFSAQQFSDYHSELNMSSLELGDSALYFCASSPATNEQFFGPGTRLTVL.

The V call is TRBV12-3 or TRBV12-4, the J call TRBJ1-5; no DNA is available, so the TRBD1 call from TCRdb remains unchecked. The CDR3 is made up of 17 amino acids. CDR3 in amino acids: CASSRIVQTGGNQPQHF.

The CDR3 protein is CASSDGGGYEQYF. The chain recombines TRBV5-1 with TRBJ2-7; TCRdb's assignment of TRBD1 cannot be checked, as there is no DNA. The CDR3 extends over 13 amino acids. The germline V gene has CDR1 SGHRS and CDR2 YFSETQ.

This chain joins TRBV6-5 and TRBJ2-1; TCRdb designates TRBD1, a call that cannot be tested without DNA. CDR1 and CDR2 (germline): MNHEY, SVGAGI. The CDR3 length is 14 residues. CDR3 residues: CASSYYGGGDEQFF.

The chain recombines TRBV20-1 with TRBJ1-1. In germline, CDR1 is DFQATT, CDR2 SNEGSKA (reference sequence). The CDR3 is 15 residues long. The CDR3 spells CSARDLGSLNTEAFF.

The chain is built from TRBV29-1 and TRBJ1-2; TCRdb's assignment of TRBD1 cannot be checked, as there is no DNA. The CDR3 length is 11 residues. From germline, CDR1 is SQVTM and CDR2 ANQGSEA. This CDR3 is CSVRDDYGYTF.

This chain's CDR3 is CASSWDSQYEQYF. The rearrangement uses TRBV5-1 and TRBJ2-7. Germline V gene lookup returns CDR1 SGHRS and CDR2 YFSETQ. The CDR3 is 13 amino acids. The variable domain in full, completed from reference TRBV5-1 and TRBJ2-7, reads KAGVTQTPRYLIKTRGQQVTLSCSPISGHRSVSWYQQTPGQGLQFLFEYFSETQRNKGNFPGRFSGRQFSNSRSEMNVSTLELGDSALYLCASSWDSQYEQYFGPGTRLTVT.

V gene TRBV5-1 combines with J gene TRBJ2-1; TCRdb proposes TRBD2, but this gene call is untestable without DNA. The CDR3 is 16 residues long. CDR1 is SGHRS and CDR2 is YFSETQ in the germline V gene. This chain's CDR3 is CASSLAALAGPGEQFF.